This T cell receptor (beta chain) was identified in a study of blood T cells in healthy people across ages. Study conclusions and caveats: TCR beta diversity was tightly associated with the proportion of naive T cells.

Concerning this clonotype itself: Its target is unknown.

This CDR3 comprises 14 residues. Trimming removed 6 bases from V and 6 bases from J, with 17 bases in between. Germline-derived CDR1 and CDR2 are SGHTA and FQGNSA. Using a J-beta primer mix together with a sample-barcoded 5' primer, a second PCR was run for about 6 to 12 cycles. TCRdb re-analysed the 5' RACE reads in MiXCR, keeping a single row per CDR3 protein. The sample yields more than 750,000 distinct CDR3 sequences, approximately 32% seen once. This same sample was also taken into another study, of T cells of mothers and their children.

This sequence was found in a woman in her thirties or forties in good health. Sequences were obtained from blood. The V call is TRBV7-2, the J call TRBJ1-1; the D is unclear. CDR3 region: CASRYHWVGSEAFF. For the CDR3, the DNA is TGTGCCAGCAGATACCATTGGGTAGGGTCTGAAGCTTTCTTT.